This T cell receptor beta chain was sequenced during a study of OX40 agonist ivuxolimab in advanced cancers. Study details: The patients received ivuxolimab by intravenous route every 2 weeks at 0.01 to 10 mg/kg.

Concerning this clone: Its antigen is unknown.

The method was immunoSEQ multiplex PCR; TCRdb's version includes in-frame clones alone and lacks a portion of them. Of under 25,000 clones listed, 84% are singletons. Trimming removed 7 bases from V and 3 bases from J; junction bases left unmatched: 8. This CDR3 spans 14 amino acids. Germline assignment: CDR1 SGHAT and CDR2 FQNNGV. Overall study findings and caveats: Near-lowest levels of clonal expansion characterized partial responders at 0.1-3.0 mg/kg.

This sequence joins TRBV11-2 and TRBJ2-5; 7 bases are a match to TRBD2. Sample: CD4+ or CD8+ T cells sorted from blood, taken in a trial of the OX40 agonist ivuxolimab. This TCR derives from an adult with an advanced solid tumor such as melanoma, head and neck, liver or kidney cancer. CDR3 bases: TGTGCCAGCAACCCAGGCCGGGGGGAAGAGACCCAGTACTTC. It specifies CASNPGRGEETQYF.